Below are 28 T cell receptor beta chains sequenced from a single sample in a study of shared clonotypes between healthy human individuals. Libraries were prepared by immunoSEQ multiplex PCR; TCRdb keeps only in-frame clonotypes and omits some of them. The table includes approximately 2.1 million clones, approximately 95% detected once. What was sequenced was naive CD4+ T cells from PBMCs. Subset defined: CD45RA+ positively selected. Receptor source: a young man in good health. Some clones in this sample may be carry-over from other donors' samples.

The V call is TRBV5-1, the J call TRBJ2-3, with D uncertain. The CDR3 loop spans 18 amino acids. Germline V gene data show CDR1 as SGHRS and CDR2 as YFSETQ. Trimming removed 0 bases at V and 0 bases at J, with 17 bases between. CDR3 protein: CASSLGTAYSTSTDTQYF. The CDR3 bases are TGCGCCAGCAGCTTGGGCACCGCTTATTCCACTAGCACAGATACGCAGTATTTT.

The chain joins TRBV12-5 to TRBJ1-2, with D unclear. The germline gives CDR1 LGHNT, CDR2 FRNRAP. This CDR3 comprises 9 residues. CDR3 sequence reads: CAARHGYTF. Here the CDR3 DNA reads TGTGCCGCCCGACATGGCTACACCTTC.

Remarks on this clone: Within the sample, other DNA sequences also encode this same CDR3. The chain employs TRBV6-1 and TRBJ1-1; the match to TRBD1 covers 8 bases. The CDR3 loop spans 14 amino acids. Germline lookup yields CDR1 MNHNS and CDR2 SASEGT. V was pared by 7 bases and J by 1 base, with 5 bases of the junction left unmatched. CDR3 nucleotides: TGTGCCAGCACGCCCGGGACAGGGAACACTGAAGCTTTCTTT. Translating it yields CASTPGTGNTEAFF.

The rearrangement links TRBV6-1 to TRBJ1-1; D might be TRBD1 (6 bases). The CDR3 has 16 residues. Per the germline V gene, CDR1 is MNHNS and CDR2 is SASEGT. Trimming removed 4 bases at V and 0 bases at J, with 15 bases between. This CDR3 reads CASSGPQGTLNTEAFF. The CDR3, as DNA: TGTGCCAGCAGTGGGCCGCAGGGGACCCTGAACACTGAAGCTTTCTTT.

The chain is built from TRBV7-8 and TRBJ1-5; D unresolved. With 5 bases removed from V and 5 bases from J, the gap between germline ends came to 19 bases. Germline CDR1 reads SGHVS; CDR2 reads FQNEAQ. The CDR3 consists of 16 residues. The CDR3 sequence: CASSPQVFGGYQPQHF. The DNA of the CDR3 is TGTGCCAGCAGCCCCCAGGTATTCGGAGGGTATCAGCCCCAGCATTTT.

The CDR3 is CASSPTGDTLYGYTF. As DNA, the CDR3 is TGTGCCAGCAGTCCGACAGGGGACACTCTCTATGGCTACACCTTC. This chain connects TRBV28 to TRBJ1-2; TRBD1 matches at 8 bases. Germline values: CDR1 MDHEN, CDR2 SYDVKM. This CDR3 has 15 amino acids. Trimming at V came to 5 bases and at J to 4 bases, leaving 9 bases not matched to a gene.

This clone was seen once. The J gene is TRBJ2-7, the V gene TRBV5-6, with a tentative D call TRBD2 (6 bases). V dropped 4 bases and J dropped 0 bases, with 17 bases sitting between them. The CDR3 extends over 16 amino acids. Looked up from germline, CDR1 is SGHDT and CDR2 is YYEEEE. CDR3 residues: CASSGNPGLASYEQYF. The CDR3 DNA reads TGTGCCAGCAGCGGGAACCCGGGACTGGCCTCCTACGAGCAGTACTTC.

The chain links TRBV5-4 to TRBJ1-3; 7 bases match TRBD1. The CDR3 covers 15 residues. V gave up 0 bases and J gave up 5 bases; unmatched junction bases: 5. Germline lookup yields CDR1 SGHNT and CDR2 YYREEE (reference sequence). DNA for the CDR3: TGTGCCAGCAGCTTGGACAGGGGTGCGAGAAACACCATATATTTT. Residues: CASSLDRGARNTIYF.

Here the CDR3 reads CASSSDRYTDTQYF. CDR3 bases: TGTGCCAGCAGCTCCGACAGGTACACAGATACGCAGTATTTT. The chain has TRBV5-4 and TRBJ2-3, with D perhaps matching TRBD1 (6 bases). CDR1 is SGHNT, CDR2 YYREEE, per germline (reference sequence). V lost 3 bases and J 2 bases, leaving 10 bases between the germline ends. The CDR3 spans 14 residues.

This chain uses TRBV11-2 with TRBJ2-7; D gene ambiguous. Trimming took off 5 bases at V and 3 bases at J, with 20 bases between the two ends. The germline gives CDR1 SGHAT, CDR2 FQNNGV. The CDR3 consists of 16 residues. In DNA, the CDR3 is TGTGCCAGCAGCACACCTACATTAAGGCGGAACTACGAGCAGTACTTC. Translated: CASSTPTLRRNYEQYF.

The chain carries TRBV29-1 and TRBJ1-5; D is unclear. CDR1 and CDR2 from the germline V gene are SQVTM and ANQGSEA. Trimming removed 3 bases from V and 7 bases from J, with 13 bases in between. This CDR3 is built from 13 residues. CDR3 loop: CSVEEVPGQPQHF. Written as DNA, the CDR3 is TGCAGCGTTGAGGAGGTCCCCGGGCAGCCCCAGCATTTT.

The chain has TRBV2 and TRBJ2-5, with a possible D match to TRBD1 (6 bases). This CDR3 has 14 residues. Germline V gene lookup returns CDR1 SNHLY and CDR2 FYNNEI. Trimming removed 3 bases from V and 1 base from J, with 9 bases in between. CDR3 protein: CASSDRTVQETQYF. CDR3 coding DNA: TGTGCCAGCAGTGACCGGACAGTCCAAGAGACCCAGTACTTC.

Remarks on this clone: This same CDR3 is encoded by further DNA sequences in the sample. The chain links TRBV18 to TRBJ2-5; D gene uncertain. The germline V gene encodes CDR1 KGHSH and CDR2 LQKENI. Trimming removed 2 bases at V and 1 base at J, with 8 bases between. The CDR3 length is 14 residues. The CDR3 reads CASSPSQSQETQYF. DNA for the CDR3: TGTGCCAGCTCACCATCCCAATCCCAAGAGACCCAGTACTTC.

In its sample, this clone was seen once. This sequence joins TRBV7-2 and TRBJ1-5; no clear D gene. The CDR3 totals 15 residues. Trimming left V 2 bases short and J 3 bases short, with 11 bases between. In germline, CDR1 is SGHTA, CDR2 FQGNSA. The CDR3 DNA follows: TGTGCCAGCAGCTTATCTGGAAACCCCAATCAGCCCCAGCATTTT. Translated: CASSLSGNPNQPQHF.

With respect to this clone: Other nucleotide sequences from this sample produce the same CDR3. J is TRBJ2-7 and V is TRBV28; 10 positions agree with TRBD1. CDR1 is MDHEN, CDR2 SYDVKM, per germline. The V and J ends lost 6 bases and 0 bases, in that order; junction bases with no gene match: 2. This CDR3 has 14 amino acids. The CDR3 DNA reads TGTGCCAGCAGATGGACAGGGGGCTCCTACGAGCAGTACTTC. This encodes CASRWTGGSYEQYF. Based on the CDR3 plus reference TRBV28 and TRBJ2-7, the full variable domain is DVKVTQSSRYLVKRTGEKVFLECVQDMDHENMFWYRQDPGLGLRLIYFSYDVKMKEKGDIPEGYSVSREKKERFSLILESASTNQTSMYLCASRWTGGSYEQYFGPGTRLTVT.

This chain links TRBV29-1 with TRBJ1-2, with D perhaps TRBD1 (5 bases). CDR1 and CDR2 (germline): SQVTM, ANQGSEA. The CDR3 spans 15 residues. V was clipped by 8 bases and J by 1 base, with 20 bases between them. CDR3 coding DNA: TGCAGCTCTGGGGACCGGGACTTTAATAACTATGGCTACACCTTC. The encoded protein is CSSGDRDFNNYGYTF.

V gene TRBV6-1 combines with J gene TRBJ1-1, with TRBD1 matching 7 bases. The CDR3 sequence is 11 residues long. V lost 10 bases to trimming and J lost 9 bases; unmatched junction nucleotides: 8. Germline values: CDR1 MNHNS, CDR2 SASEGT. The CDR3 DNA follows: TGTGCCACCACAGGGGCTGTTCAAGCTTTCTTT. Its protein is CATTGAVQAFF.

This CDR3 reads CASSQASGRFLLEQYF. For the CDR3, the DNA is TGTGCCAGCAGCCAAGCTAGCGGGAGGTTTCTCCTCGAGCAGTACTTC. The V gene is TRBV14, the J gene TRBJ2-7, with 11 bases matching TRBD2. CDR1 and CDR2 (germline): SGHDN, FVKESK. V lost 1 base and J lost 6; bases outside the gene matches: 8. The CDR3 loop spans 16 amino acids.

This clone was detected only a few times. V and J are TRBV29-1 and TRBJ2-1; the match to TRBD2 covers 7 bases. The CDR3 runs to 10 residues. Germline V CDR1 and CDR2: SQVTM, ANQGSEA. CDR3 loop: CSGEGNEQFF. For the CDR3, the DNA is TGCAGTGGGGAGGGCAATGAGCAGTTCTTC.

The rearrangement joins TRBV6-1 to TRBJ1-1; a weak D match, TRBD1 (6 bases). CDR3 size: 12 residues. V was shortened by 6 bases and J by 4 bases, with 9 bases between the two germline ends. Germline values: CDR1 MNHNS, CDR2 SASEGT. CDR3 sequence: CASRVTGTEAFF. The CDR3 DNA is TGTGCCAGCAGGGTGACAGGCACTGAAGCTTTCTTT.

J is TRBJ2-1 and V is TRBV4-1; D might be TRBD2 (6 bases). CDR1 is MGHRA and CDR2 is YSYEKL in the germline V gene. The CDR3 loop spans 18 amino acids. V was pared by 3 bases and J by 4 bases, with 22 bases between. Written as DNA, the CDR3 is TGCGCCAGCAGCCATTCTGGGGCACGGGGGACCCCTTACAATGAGCAGTTCTTC. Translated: CASSHSGARGTPYNEQFF.

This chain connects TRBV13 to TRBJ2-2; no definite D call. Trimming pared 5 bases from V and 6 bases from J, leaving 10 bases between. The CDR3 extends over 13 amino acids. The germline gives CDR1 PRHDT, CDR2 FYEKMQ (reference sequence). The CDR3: CASSVRVPGELFF. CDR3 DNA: TGTGCCAGCAGCGTTAGAGTCCCCGGGGAGCTGTTTTTT.

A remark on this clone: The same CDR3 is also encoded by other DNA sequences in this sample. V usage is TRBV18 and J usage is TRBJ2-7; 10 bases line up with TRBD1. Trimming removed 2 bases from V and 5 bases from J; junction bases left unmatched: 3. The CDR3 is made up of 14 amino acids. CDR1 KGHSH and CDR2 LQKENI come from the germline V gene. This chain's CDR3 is CASSPGTGENEQYF. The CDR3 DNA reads TGTGCCAGCTCACCAGGGACAGGGGAAAACGAGCAGTACTTC.

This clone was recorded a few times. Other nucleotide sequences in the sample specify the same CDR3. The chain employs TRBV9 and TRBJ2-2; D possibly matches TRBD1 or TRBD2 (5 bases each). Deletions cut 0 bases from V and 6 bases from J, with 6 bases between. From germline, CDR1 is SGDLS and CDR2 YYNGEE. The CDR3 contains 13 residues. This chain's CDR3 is CASSVVGAGELFF. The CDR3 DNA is TGTGCCAGCAGCGTAGTGGGGGCCGGGGAGCTGTTTTTT.

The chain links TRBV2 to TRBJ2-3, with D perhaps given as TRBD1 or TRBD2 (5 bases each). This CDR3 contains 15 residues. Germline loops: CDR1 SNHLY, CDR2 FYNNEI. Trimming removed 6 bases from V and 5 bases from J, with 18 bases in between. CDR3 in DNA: TGTGCCAGCAGAAGAAACACGCAGGGAGAAGATACGCAGTATTTT. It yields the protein CASRRNTQGEDTQYF.

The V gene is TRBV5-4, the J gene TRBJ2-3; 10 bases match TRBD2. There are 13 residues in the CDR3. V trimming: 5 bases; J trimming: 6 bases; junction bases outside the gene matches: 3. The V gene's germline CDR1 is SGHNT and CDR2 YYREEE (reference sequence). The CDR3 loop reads CASRGLAADTQYF. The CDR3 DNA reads TGTGCCAGCAGAGGACTAGCGGCGGATACGCAGTATTTT.

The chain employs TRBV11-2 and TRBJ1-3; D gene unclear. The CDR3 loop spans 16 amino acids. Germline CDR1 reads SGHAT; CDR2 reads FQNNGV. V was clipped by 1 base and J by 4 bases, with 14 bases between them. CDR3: CASSLATPLTGNTIYF. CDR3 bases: TGTGCCAGCAGCTTAGCGACCCCGCTGACCGGAAACACCATATATTTT.

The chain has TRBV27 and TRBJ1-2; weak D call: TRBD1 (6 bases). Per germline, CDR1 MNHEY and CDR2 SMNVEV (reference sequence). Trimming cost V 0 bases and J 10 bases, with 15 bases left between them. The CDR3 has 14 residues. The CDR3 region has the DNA TGTGCCAGCAGTTTATCGATGGGGGGCGGCCCCTACACCTTC. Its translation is CASSLSMGGGPYTF.